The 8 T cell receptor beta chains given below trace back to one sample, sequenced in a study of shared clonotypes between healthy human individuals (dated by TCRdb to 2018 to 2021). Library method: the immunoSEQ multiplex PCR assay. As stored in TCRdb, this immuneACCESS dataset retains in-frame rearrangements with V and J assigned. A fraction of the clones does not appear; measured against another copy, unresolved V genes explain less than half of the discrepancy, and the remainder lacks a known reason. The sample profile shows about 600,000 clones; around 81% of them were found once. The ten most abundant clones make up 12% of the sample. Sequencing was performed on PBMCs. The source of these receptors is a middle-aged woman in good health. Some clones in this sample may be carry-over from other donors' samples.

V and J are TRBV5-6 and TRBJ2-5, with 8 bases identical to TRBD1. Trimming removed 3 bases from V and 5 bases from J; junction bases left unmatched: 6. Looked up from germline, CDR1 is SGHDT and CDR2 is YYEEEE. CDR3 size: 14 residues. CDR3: CASSSGQGGETQYF. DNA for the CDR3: TGTGCCAGCAGCTCAGGACAGGGTGGGGAGACCCAGTACTTC.

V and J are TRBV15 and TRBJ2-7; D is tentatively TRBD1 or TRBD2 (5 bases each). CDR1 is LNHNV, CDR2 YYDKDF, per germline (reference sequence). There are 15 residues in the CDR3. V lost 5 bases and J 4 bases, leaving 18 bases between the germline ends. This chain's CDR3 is CATSRQREGVYEQYF. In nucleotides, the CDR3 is TGTGCCACCAGCCGACAGAGAGAGGGAGTTTACGAGCAGTACTTC.

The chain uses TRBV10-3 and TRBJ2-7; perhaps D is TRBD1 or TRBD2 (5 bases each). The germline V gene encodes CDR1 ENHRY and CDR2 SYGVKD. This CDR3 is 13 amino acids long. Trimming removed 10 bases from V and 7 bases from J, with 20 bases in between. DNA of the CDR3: TGTGCCACTTCCGGGACCGAGGTTTTAGAGCAGTACTTC. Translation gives CATSGTEVLEQYF.

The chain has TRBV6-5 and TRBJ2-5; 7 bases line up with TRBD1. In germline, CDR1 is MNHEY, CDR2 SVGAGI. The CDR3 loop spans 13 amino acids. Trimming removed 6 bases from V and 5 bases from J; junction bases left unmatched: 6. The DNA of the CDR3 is TGTGCCAGCAGAACAGGGGTTGGGGAGACCCAGTACTTC. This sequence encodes CASRTGVGETQYF.

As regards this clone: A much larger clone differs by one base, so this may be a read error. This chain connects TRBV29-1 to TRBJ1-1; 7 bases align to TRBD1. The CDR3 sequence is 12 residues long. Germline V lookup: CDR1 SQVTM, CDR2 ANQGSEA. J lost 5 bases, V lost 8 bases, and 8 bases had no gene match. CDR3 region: CSIGGGGTEAFF. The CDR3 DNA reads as TGCAGCATTGGAGGGGGCGGGACTGAAGCTTTCTTT.

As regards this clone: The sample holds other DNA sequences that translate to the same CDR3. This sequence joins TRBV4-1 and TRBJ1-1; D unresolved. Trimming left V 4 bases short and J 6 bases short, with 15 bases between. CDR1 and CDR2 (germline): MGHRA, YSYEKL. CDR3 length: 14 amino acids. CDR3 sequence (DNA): TGCGCCAGCAGCCTTGTCGACTCAAGGGCTGAAGCTTTCTTT. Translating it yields CASSLVDSRAEAFF.

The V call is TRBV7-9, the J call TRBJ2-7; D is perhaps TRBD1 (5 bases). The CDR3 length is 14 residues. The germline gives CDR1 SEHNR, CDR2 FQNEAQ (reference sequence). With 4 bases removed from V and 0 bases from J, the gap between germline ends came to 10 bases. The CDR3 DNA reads TGTGCCAGCAGCTCCCAGGGATACTCCTACGAGCAGTACTTC. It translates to CASSSQGYSYEQYF.

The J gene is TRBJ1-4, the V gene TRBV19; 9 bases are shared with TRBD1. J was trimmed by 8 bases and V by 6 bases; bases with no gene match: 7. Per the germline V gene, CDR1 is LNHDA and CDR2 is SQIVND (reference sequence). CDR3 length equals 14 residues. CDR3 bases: TGTGCCAGTAGCCCCGGGACAGGGCTCGAAAAACTGTTTTTT. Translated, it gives CASSPGTGLEKLFF.